The 12 T cell receptor beta chains given below trace back to one sample, sequenced in a study of cytotoxic CD8 clonotypes in ibrutinib-treated CLL. Method: immunoSEQ multiplex PCR; TCRdb's copy keeps in-frame clones and lacks some. Found here are more than 110,000 clones, approximately 80% of them singletons; the top ten hold 7.5% to 9%. Sequencing was performed on PBMCs, taken after 36 months of ibrutinib treatment. Every receptor here comes from a human donor with chronic lymphocytic leukemia.

The V call is TRBV5-1, the J call TRBJ1-1; 8 bases are a match to TRBD1. This CDR3 is 15 amino acids long. V dropped 0 bases and J dropped 3; count of bases not matched to a gene: 4. CDR1 is SGHRS and CDR2 is YFSETQ in the germline V gene. The CDR3 sequence is CASSLGQGWDTEAFF. CDR3 in DNA: TGCGCCAGCAGCTTGGGACAGGGGTGGGACACTGAAGCTTTCTTT.

The CDR3 region is CASSLAGTSGGTNEQFF. For the CDR3, the DNA is TGTGCCAGCAGCTTAGCTGGGACTAGCGGGGGGACCAATGAGCAGTTCTTC. The chain employs TRBV7-9 and TRBJ2-1, with 15 bases that match TRBD2. CDR1 is SEHNR and CDR2 is FQNEAQ in the germline V gene (reference sequence). V lost 0 bases and J lost 6; bases outside the gene matches: 3. This CDR3 has 17 residues.

CDR3 amino acids: CASSRTGQQQETQYF. The CDR3 DNA reads TGCGCCAGCAGCCGAACGGGACAGCAACAAGAGACCCAGTACTTC. The gene calls are TRBV4-1 and TRBJ2-5; 7 positions agree with TRBD1. Germline CDR1 is MGHRA and CDR2 is YSYEKL. This CDR3 has 15 residues. Unmatched junction bases numbered 7, after V lost 4 bases and J lost 2 bases.

This clone was counted only a few times. This chain joins TRBV5-1 and TRBJ1-1; possibly TRBD1 for D (5 bases). CDR1 and CDR2 from the germline V gene are SGHRS and YFSETQ. V was pared by 3 bases and J by 2 bases, with 11 bases between. The CDR3 has 14 residues. In DNA, the CDR3 is TGCGCCAGCAGCTGGGGGATGTCAAACACTGAAGCTTTCTTT. It codes for CASSWGMSNTEAFF.

The gene calls are TRBV27 and TRBJ2-1; D possibly corresponds to TRBD2 (6 bases). Germline CDR1 and CDR2: MNHEY and SMNVEV (reference sequence). V was shortened by 3 bases and J by 7 bases, with 16 bases between the two germline ends. The CDR3 contains 15 residues. The CDR3, as DNA: TGTGCCAGCAGTTTTGAGGTGGGACTGAGGAATGAGCAGTTCTTC. Translated: CASSFEVGLRNEQFF.

This sequence joins TRBV7-6 and TRBJ1-2; D call uncertain. The CDR3 spans 16 residues. V lost 1 base and J lost 1, with 13 bases in between. Germline-derived CDR1 and CDR2 are SGHVS and FNYEAQ. CDR3 loop: CASSLGAGGDNYGYTF. The CDR3 DNA reads TGTGCCAGCAGCTTAGGGGCAGGAGGAGATAACTATGGCTACACCTTC.

This chain uses TRBV5-8 with TRBJ1-3; D gene uncertain. This CDR3 spans 15 amino acids. Germline CDR1 is SGHTS and CDR2 is YDEGEE. V dropped 2 bases and J dropped 4 bases, with 13 bases sitting between them. CDR3 nucleotide sequence: TGTGCCAGCAGCTTTGGTGGATCGGCGGGAAACACCATATATTTT. Protein: CASSFGGSAGNTIYF.

V gene TRBV7-9 combines with J gene TRBJ2-7; the match to TRBD2 covers 11 bases. J lost 5 bases, V lost 5 bases, and 8 bases had no gene match. CDR3 length: 15 residues. Germline loops: CDR1 SEHNR, CDR2 FQNEAQ (reference sequence). The CDR3 DNA is TGTGCCAGCAGCAAACTAGCGGGAGTCCTAAACGAGCAGTACTTC. Protein sequence: CASSKLAGVLNEQYF.

As for this clone: Other DNA sequences within the sample encode an identical CDR3. This chain links TRBV2 with TRBJ2-7; D is possibly TRBD2 (6 bases). Germline loops: CDR1 SNHLY, CDR2 FYNNEI. This CDR3 region has 15 residues. With 5 bases removed from V and 5 bases from J, the gap between germline ends came to 19 bases. The CDR3 DNA reads as TGTGCCAGCAGTCAAACGGGACTGACGATCCACGAGCAGTACTTC. Amino acid sequence: CASSQTGLTIHEQYF.

This clone appeared once. CDR3 DNA: TGTGCCAGCAGTGAAGGGAGGGGCCAGGGATCCTACGAGCAGTACTTC. Amino acid sequence: CASSEGRGQGSYEQYF. The rearrangement joins TRBV6-1 to TRBJ2-7; tentative D call: TRBD2 (6 bases). The V end lost 1 base, the J end lost 1 base, and 14 bases lay between the germline ends. CDR3 length: 16 residues. CDR1 is MNHNS, CDR2 SASEGT, per germline.

The chain joins TRBV5-1 to TRBJ1-2; weak D call: TRBD1 (6 bases). The CDR3 extends over 15 amino acids. Germline values: CDR1 SGHRS, CDR2 YFSETQ. Trimming shortened V by 0 bases and J by 4 bases, and 13 bases separated the two germline ends. CDR3 loop: CASSLGVAGAYGYTF. As DNA, the CDR3 is TGCGCCAGCAGCTTGGGGGTAGCAGGGGCCTATGGCTACACCTTC.

The chain combines TRBV5-1 with TRBJ2-1; D is perhaps TRBD2 (6 bases). The CDR3 covers 14 residues. The germline V gene encodes CDR1 SGHRS and CDR2 YFSETQ. V was clipped by 4 bases and J by 1 base, with 9 bases between them. The CDR3 reads CASSGGMSYNEQFF. DNA for the CDR3: TGCGCCAGCAGCGGGGGGATGTCCTACAATGAGCAGTTCTTC.